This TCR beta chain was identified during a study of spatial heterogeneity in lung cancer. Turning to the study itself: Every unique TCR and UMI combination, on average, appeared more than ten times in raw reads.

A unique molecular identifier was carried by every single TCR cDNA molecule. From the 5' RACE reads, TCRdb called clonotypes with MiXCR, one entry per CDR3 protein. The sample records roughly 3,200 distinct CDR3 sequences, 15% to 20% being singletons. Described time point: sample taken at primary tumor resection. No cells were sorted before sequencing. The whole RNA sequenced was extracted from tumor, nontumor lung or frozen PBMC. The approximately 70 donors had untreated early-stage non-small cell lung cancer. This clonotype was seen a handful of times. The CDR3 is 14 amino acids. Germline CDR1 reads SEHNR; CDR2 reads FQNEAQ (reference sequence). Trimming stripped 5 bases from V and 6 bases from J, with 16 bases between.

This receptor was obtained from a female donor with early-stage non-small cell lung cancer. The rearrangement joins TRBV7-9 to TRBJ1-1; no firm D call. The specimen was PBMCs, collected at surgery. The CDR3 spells CASSPAGLHSEAFF. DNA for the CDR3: TGTGCCAGCAGCCCCGCGGGGTTACACTCTGAAGCTTTCTTT.